This is a list of T cell receptor beta chains from one sample in a study of T cells in Graves' hyperthyroidism and ophthalmopathy. TCRdb recomputed calls from the multiplex PCR reads with MiXCR, one row per CDR3 protein. The table has some 300,000 distinct CDR3 sequences, 10% to 15% seen once. The material sequenced was blood. The receptor set was obtained from a woman aged 25 to 39 with Graves' hyperthyroidism that later progressed to Graves' ophthalmopathy. Each CDR3 is given with its conserved first and last residue. A D gene is named only where the DNA matches it firmly. Clone size, where shown, is once, few, many, or a class for clones that have expanded.

v_gene,len,abundance,d_gene,j_gene,CDR3nt,CDR3aa
TRBV7-2,15,NA,NA,TRBJ1-1,TGTGCCAGCACTCGGGCAGGGCAAATGAACACTGAAGCTTTCTTT,CASTRAGQMNTEAFF
TRBV28,14,NA,NA,TRBJ1-1,TGTGCCAGCAGCACTCGGGGCCGGACAGCTGAAGCTTTCTTT,CASSTRGRTAEAFF
TRBV2,18,once,TRBD2,TRBJ2-2,TGTGCCAGCAGTGAATTCGGCGTTAGCGGGGGGAACACCGGGGAGCTGTTTTTT,CASSEFGVSGGNTGELFF
TRBV20-1,16,NA,NA,TRBJ2-3,TGCAGTGCTAGTAGTGCCAGCGCCGGAGGGACAGATACGCAGTATTTT,CSASSASAGGTDTQYF
TRBV7-2,14,many,TRBD1,TRBJ2-2,TGTGCCAGCAGCCCGCACCAGACAGGGGGGGAGCTGTTTTTT,CASSPHQTGGELFF
TRBV4-1,15,NA,TRBD1,TRBJ2-2,TGCGCCAGCAGCCAACGACAGGGGAACACCGGGGAGCTGTTTTTT,CASSQRQGNTGELFF
TRBV28,15,many,TRBD2,TRBJ2-5,TGTGCCAGCCGACTAGCGGGCGGGAGGTCTGAGACCCAGTACTTC,CASRLAGGRSETQYF
TRBV28,15,many,TRBD1,TRBJ1-4,TGTGCCAGCAGTTTATCGGGTACAGGGGCTGAAAAACTGTTTTTT,CASSLSGTGAEKLFF
TRBV11-2,16,NA,TRBD1,TRBJ1-1,TGTGCCAGCAGCGCCGGGACAGGGGGGTTGAACACTGAAGCTTTCTTT,CASSAGTGGLNTEAFF
TRBV6-1,16,many,NA,TRBJ2-7,TGTGCCAGCAGTGCCCCTATCTCACAAACGAACTACGAGCAGTACTTC,CASSAPISQTNYEQYF
TRBV28,17,once,TRBD2,TRBJ2-7,TGTGCCAGCAGTTTCGCCCTCCTAGCGGGAGTTGAATACGAGCAGTACTTC,CASSFALLAGVEYEQYF
TRBV28,13,many,NA,TRBJ2-1,TGTGCCAGCAGTTGGAGAGGGAGCAATGAGCAGTTCTTC,CASSWRGSNEQFF
TRBV28,17,many,NA,TRBJ2-3,TGTGCCAGCAGCGCACCCCGGCAGGAACCTAGCACAGATACGCAGTATTTT,CASSAPRQEPSTDTQYF
TRBV10-3,15,NA,TRBD1,TRBJ2-1,TGTGCCATCAGCGGGACAGGGACTATCAACAATGAGCAGTTCTTC,CAISGTGTINNEQFF
TRBV5-1,15,few,TRBD1,TRBJ2-7,TGCGCCAGCAGCCCGACGACAGGGGTCCCCTACGAGCAGTACTTC,CASSPTTGVPYEQYF
TRBV4-2,18,few,TRBD1,TRBJ2-5,TGTGCCAGCAGCCAAGATGGGGGACAGGGCGTGTACCAAGAGACCCAGTACTTC,CASSQDGGQGVYQETQYF
TRBV4-2,16,NA,NA,TRBJ1-6,TGTGCCAGCAGCCAAGGTGTAGGTTTCGGGGATTCACCCCTCCACTTT,CASSQGVGFGDSPLHF
TRBV12-3/TRBV12-4,14,many,NA,TRBJ1-6,TGTGCCAGCAGTCCCCCACTTGGGTATTCACCCCTCCACTTT,CASSPPLGYSPLHF
TRBV20-1,22,many,TRBD2,TRBJ2-5,TGCAGTGCTAGAGGTGGTGACAGGGGACTCGGACTAGCGGGAGGGCCAGAGGAGACCCAGTACTTC,CSARGGDRGLGLAGGPEETQYF
TRBV29-1,13,many,NA,TRBJ1-3,TGCAGCGTTGAAAAGGTCTCTGGAAACACCATATATTTT,CSVEKVSGNTIYF
TRBV5-1,14,many,TRBD1,TRBJ2-1,TGCGCCAGCGGACAACAGGGGGCGCGGAATGAGCAGTTCTTC,CASGQQGARNEQFF
TRBV7-2,13,many,NA,TRBJ2-1,TGTGCCAGCAGCTTATGGGGGTACAATGAGCAGTTCTTC,CASSLWGYNEQFF
TRBV5-1,13,many,TRBD2,TRBJ2-1,TGCGCCAGCAGCGTAGGACTAGCAGTCGAGCAGTTCTTC,CASSVGLAVEQFF
TRBV28,17,NA,TRBD2,TRBJ2-5,TGTGCCAGCAGTTCATCTGGACTAGCGCCAGCGGGAGAGACCCAGTACTTC,CASSSSGLAPAGETQYF
TRBV25-1,13,NA,NA,TRBJ1-2,TGTGCCAGCAGCCCGGGACCCGGTCTAAGCTACACCTTC,CASSPGPGLSYTF
TRBV27,16,NA,NA,TRBJ2-4,TGTGCCAGCAGTACCTTCCTATCTAGCGCCAAAAACATTCAGTACTTC,CASSTFLSSAKNIQYF
TRBV27,14,few,NA,TRBJ1-4,TGTGCCAGCAGTTTGTGGGTCCTTAATGAAAAACTGTTTTTT,CASSLWVLNEKLFF
TRBV28,15,many,NA,TRBJ2-4,TGTGCCAGCACCATGAAAGGGATAGCCAAAAACATTCAGTACTTC,CASTMKGIAKNIQYF
TRBV4-1,15,few,TRBD1,TRBJ1-6,TGCGCCAGCAGCCAAGTGGACAGGAGTAATTCACCCCTCCACTTT,CASSQVDRSNSPLHF
TRBV7-9,14,few,NA,TRBJ2-1,TGTGCCAGCACCCGACCAGGGTCTAGCCATGAGCAGTTCTTC,CASTRPGSSHEQFF
TRBV7-2,13,many,NA,TRBJ1-5,TGTGCCAGCAGCGCGGGGAATTTAAGGCCCCAGCATTTT,CASSAGNLRPQHF
TRBV28,13,many,NA,TRBJ1-1,TGTGCCAGCAGTTACGGCGGCCGGGGTAAAGCTTTCTTT,CASSYGGRGKAFF
TRBV6-1,15,many,TRBD2,TRBJ2-1,TGTGCCAGCAGCGGACTAGCGGGAATATACAATGAGCAGTTCTTC,CASSGLAGIYNEQFF
TRBV6-4,14,many,NA,TRBJ1-1,TGTGCCAGCAGTGACTCGCCAGCGAACACTGAAGCTTTCTTT,CASSDSPANTEAFF
TRBV3-2,16,many,NA,TRBJ2-7,TGTGCCAGCAGCCTTAAATTGGACAGGGAGTTCTACGAGCAGTACTTC,CASSLKLDREFYEQYF
TRBV5-4,12,few,NA,TRBJ2-7,TGTGCCAGCAGCTTAAACCTCCTTGAGCAGTACTTC,CASSLNLLEQYF
TRBV5-1,15,many,NA,TRBJ1-1,TGCGCCAGCAGCTTGATTGCAGAATTGAACACTGAAGCTTTCTTT,CASSLIAELNTEAFF
TRBV6-1,15,many,TRBD2,TRBJ2-7,TGTGCCAGCAGTCGCGCACCTAGCGGGAACTACGAGCAGTACTTC,CASSRAPSGNYEQYF
TRBV19,15,NA,NA,TRBJ2-7,TGTGCCAGTAGTCGAACCGGGACTCCTTCCTACGAGCAGTACTTC,CASSRTGTPSYEQYF
TRBV29-1,13,NA,TRBD2,TRBJ2-1,TGCAGCGGAGGAGCGGGAGCCTACAATGAGCAGTTCTTC,CSGGAGAYNEQFF
TRBV29-1,17,many,TRBD1,TRBJ2-3,TGCAGCGTTGAAGCCAACCGGGACAGGGATTCGTCAGATACGCAGTATTTT,CSVEANRDRDSSDTQYF
TRBV4-1,13,many,NA,TRBJ2-5,TGCGCCAGCAGCCAAGTGGCGGGAGAGACCCAGTACTTC,CASSQVAGETQYF
TRBV13,13,many,TRBD1,TRBJ2-7,TGTGCCAGCAGCTCCGGACAGGTTAGCGAGCAGTACTTC,CASSSGQVSEQYF
TRBV10-3,12,many,TRBD1,TRBJ2-7,TGTGCCGGATCCGGGACAGGCTACGAGCAGTACTTC,CAGSGTGYEQYF
TRBV30,14,many,NA,TRBJ1-5,TGTGCCTGGGGAATGGGCGGGCTTTATCAGCCCCAGCATTTT,CAWGMGGLYQPQHF
TRBV13,16,many,NA,TRBJ1-1,TGTGCCAGCAAAGTCTATTTCGGGGGCCGTTTGACTGAAGCTTTCTTT,CASKVYFGGRLTEAFF
TRBV5-6,16,NA,TRBD2,TRBJ2-1,TGTGCCAGCAGCGTGACTAGCGGGGGGGGGTACAATGAGCAGTTCTTC,CASSVTSGGGYNEQFF
TRBV28,14,few,TRBD2,TRBJ2-5,TGTGCCAGCAGTGCCCCCGGGACTAGCGCCCAGAGGAACTTC,CASSAPGTSAQRNF
TRBV3-2,13,many,NA,TRBJ2-7,TGTGCCAGCAGCCACCCTGTTAACTACGAGCAGTACTTC,CASSHPVNYEQYF
TRBV5-5,16,many,TRBD2,TRBJ2-3,TGTGCCAGCAGCATGTCTCTAGCGGGAGTAGGGGATACGCAGTATTTT,CASSMSLAGVGDTQYF
TRBV9,16,few,TRBD2,TRBJ2-5,TGTGCCAGCAGCGTAGAGGGACTAGCGGGACAAGAGACCCAGTACTTC,CASSVEGLAGQETQYF
TRBV2,15,many,TRBD1,TRBJ1-5,TGTGCCAGCAGTGCGGACAGGGGGCAGGGTCAGCCCCAGCATTTT,CASSADRGQGQPQHF